Following are 26 T cell receptor beta chains from one sample sequenced in a study of human T cells and chemical hapten exposure. TCRdb recomputed calls from the RACE reads with MiXCR, one row per CDR3 protein. Among approximately 96,000 distinct CDR3 sequences listed, 9.3% were seen once. Time point noted: patch test 2, 6 weeks after DPC sensitization. As to treatment: therapeutic diphenylcyclopropenone sensitization with weekly scalp DPC. Source: whole blood, taken in connection with sensitization to the hapten diphenylcyclopropenone (DPC). The receptors were gathered from a woman in her forties with alopecia areata. Some clones in this sample may be carry-over from other donors' samples.

V usage is TRBV5-4 and J usage is TRBJ2-1; TRBD1 matches at 10 bases. There are 16 residues in the CDR3. Germline-derived CDR1 and CDR2 are SGHNT and YYREEE (reference sequence). V lost 4 bases to trimming and J lost 9 bases; unmatched junction nucleotides: 13. CDR3 sequence (DNA): TGTGCCAGCAGCCAACCCCCGGGACAGGGGACTAGTGAGCAGTTCTTC. It codes for CASSQPPGQGTSEQFF. Based on the CDR3 plus reference TRBV5-4 and TRBJ2-1, the full variable domain is ETGVTQSPTHLIKTRGQQVTLRCSSQSGHNTVSWYQQALGQGPQFIFQYYREEENGRGNFPPRFSGLQFPNYSSELNVNALELDDSALYLCASSQPPGQGTSEQFFGPGTRLTVL.

This clonotype has just a few counts. The gene calls are TRBV7-8 and TRBJ2-5; a possible D gene is TRBD1 (5 bases). There are 14 residues in the CDR3. The ends were cut back, 2 bases at V and 5 bases at J, with 12 bases in the middle. Germline assignment: CDR1 SGHVS and CDR2 FQNEAQ. The CDR3 DNA is TGTGCCAGCAGCTTACAGGGCCTAGGGGAGACCCAGTACTTC. Protein product: CASSLQGLGETQYF.

The gene calls are TRBV7-2 and TRBJ2-3; 9 bases are shared with TRBD2. Germline V gene data show CDR1 as SGHTA and CDR2 as FQGNSA. After removal of 7 bases from V and 0 bases from J, the junction contained 8 bases not matched to a gene. The CDR3 is 16 residues long. In nucleotides, the CDR3 is TGTGCCAGCACCGGAGAGCGGGAGGTTAGCACAGATACGCAGTATTTT. It specifies CASTGEREVSTDTQYF.

This clonotype came up a few times. The chain joins TRBV19 to TRBJ1-5; TRBD1 matches 9 bases. The CDR3 consists of 15 residues. The V and J ends lost 8 bases and 0 bases, in that order; junction bases with no gene match: 5. CDR1 and CDR2 from the germline V gene are LNHDA and SQIVND (reference sequence). CDR3 region: CASRTGVYSNQPQHF. For the CDR3, the DNA is TGTGCCAGTCGGACAGGGGTCTATAGCAATCAGCCCCAGCATTTT.

The sample holds many counts of this clonotype. CDR3 residues: CASSSPGGRYNEQFF. CDR3 nucleotides: TGTGCCAGCAGTTCACCGGGAGGGCGTTACAATGAGCAGTTCTTC. The V call is TRBV25-1, the J call TRBJ2-1; 8 bases map to TRBD2. The CDR3 is 15 residues long. V lost 5 bases to trimming and J lost 4 bases; unmatched junction nucleotides: 7. Per germline, CDR1 MGHDK and CDR2 SYGVNS.

V and J are TRBV5-1 and TRBJ2-2, with 13 bases fitting TRBD2. The trim removed 5 bases at V and 4 bases at J, leaving 8 bases unmatched. The CDR3 covers 17 residues. The germline V gene has CDR1 SGHRS and CDR2 YFSETQ. CDR3 protein: CASSPGLAGARTGELFF. The CDR3 bases are TGCGCCAGCAGTCCTGGACTAGCGGGAGCGCGCACCGGGGAGCTGTTTTTT.

This chain connects TRBV6-6 to TRBJ2-7; 10 bases agree with TRBD1. Germline values: CDR1 MNHNY, CDR2 SVGAGI (reference sequence). V lost 9 bases and J lost 7; bases outside the gene matches: 9. The CDR3 loop spans 13 amino acids. This CDR3 reads CASCGTGEREQYF. Written as DNA, the CDR3 is TGTGCCAGTTGCGGGACAGGGGAGCGGGAGCAGTACTTC.

This clonotype was observed at least ten times. The V call is TRBV6-2 or TRBV6-3, the J call TRBJ2-7; no reliable D call. Deletions cut 6 bases from V and 7 bases from J, with 13 bases between. Germline CDR1 and CDR2: MNHEY and SVGEGT. The CDR3 is 12 residues long. The DNA for the CDR3 is TGTGCCAGCAGAAAGATAACGTTGGAGCAGTACTTC. It codes for CASRKITLEQYF.

This clonotype showed up many times. This chain links TRBV30 with TRBJ2-7, with D maybe TRBD2 (5 bases). This CDR3 is built from 12 residues. Trimming stripped 3 bases from V and 1 base from J, with 7 bases between. In germline, CDR1 is GTSNPN, CDR2 SVGIG (reference sequence). CDR3 nucleotide sequence: TGTGCCTGGAGGGGAGATTCCTACGAGCAGTACTTC. Its protein product is CAWRGDSYEQYF. Full variable domain (missing parts from reference TRBV30 and TRBJ2-7): SQTIHQWPATLVQPVGSPLSLECTVEGTSNPNLYWYRQAAGRGLQLLFYSVGIGQISSEVPQNLSASRPQDRQFILSSKKLLLSDSGFYLCAWRGDSYEQYFGPGTRLTVT.

This clonotype was found a few times. This chain uses TRBV28 with TRBJ2-7; 8 bases align to TRBD1. In germline, CDR1 is MDHEN, CDR2 SYDVKM. The CDR3 has 13 amino acids. J gave up 4 bases and V 6 bases, and 5 bases lay outside the gene matches. The CDR3 coding sequence is TGTGCCAGCAGGGCAGGGGGCATGTACGAGCAGTACTTC. Its translation: CASRAGGMYEQYF.

In the case of this clonotype: This clone may be a read error of a much larger clone one base away. The chain couples TRBV4-3 to TRBJ1-1; D might be TRBD1 (6 bases). Looked up from germline, CDR1 is LGHNA and CDR2 is YSLEER. The CDR3 contains 14 residues. CDR3 region: CASSQRRTDTETFF. CDR3 bases: TGCGCCAGCAGCCAACGTCGGACAGACACTGAAACTTTCTTT.

This clonotype was detected many times. The genes are TRBV5-5 and TRBJ2-3; 8 bases are a match to TRBD2. Germline assignment: CDR1 SGHKS and CDR2 YYEKEE (reference sequence). V dropped 5 bases and J dropped 5; count of bases not matched to a gene: 7. CDR3 length: 14 residues. The CDR3 DNA is TGTGCCAGCAGAAGAGCGGGGGCTGGAGATACGCAGTATTTT. Its translation: CASRRAGAGDTQYF.

This clonotype was counted a few times. The chain couples TRBV6-5 to TRBJ2-5, with 7 bases fitting TRBD1. Per germline, CDR1 MNHEY and CDR2 SVGAGI. This CDR3 has 14 residues. V lost 5 bases, J lost 4 bases, and 7 bases stayed unmatched. The CDR3 region is CASSTQTGSETQYF. CDR3 sequence (DNA): TGTGCCAGCAGTACCCAGACAGGGTCAGAGACCCAGTACTTC.

This clonotype was counted ten times or more. This chain links TRBV3-1 with TRBJ1-1, with 7 bases aligning to TRBD1. Germline lookup yields CDR1 LGHDT and CDR2 YNNKEL (reference sequence). V gave up 0 bases and J gave up 5 bases; unmatched junction bases: 6. The CDR3 covers 15 residues. CDR3 residues: CASSQEVIRGTEAFF. As DNA, the CDR3 is TGTGCCAGCAGCCAAGAGGTCATCAGGGGGACTGAAGCTTTCTTT.

With respect to this clonotype: This clone may be a read error of a much larger clone one base away. The chain combines TRBV6-2 or TRBV6-3 with TRBJ2-1; D may be TRBD2 (6 bases). Germline CDR1 and CDR2: MNHEY and SVGEGT. The CDR3 is made up of 14 amino acids. CDR3 nucleotides: TGTGTCAGCATTAGCGGTCGCCGTAACAATGAGCAGTTCTTC. It codes for CVSISGRRNNEQFF.

The rearrangement links TRBV18 to TRBJ2-3; unclear D gene. Trimming stripped 2 bases from V and 0 bases from J, with 9 bases between. This CDR3 is 15 amino acids long. CDR1 and CDR2 (germline): KGHSH, LQKENI. The CDR3 DNA reads as TGTGCCAGCTCACCAGGCACAGCAAGCACAGATACGCAGTATTTT. Translating it yields CASSPGTASTDTQYF.

This clonotype was found a few times. The CDR3 DNA reads TGTGCCAGCAGCGTAGAGGGGGACAGGGTCGACGAGCAGTACTTC. Amino acids: CASSVEGDRVDEQYF. The rearrangement uses TRBV9 and TRBJ2-7; 9 bases map to TRBD1. Germline CDR1 and CDR2: SGDLS and YYNGEE. Germline trimming cut 0 bases from V and 5 bases from J; bases unmatched to any gene: 6. This CDR3 region has 15 residues.

This clonotype has ten or more counts. This rearrangement joins TRBV28 to TRBJ2-7; 7 bases match TRBD2. V lost 3 bases, J lost 1 base, and 3 bases stayed unmatched. The CDR3 has 14 residues. CDR1 is MDHEN and CDR2 is SYDVKM in the germline V gene. CDR3 nucleotides: TGTGCCAGCAGTTTGGGAGGGCAGTCCTACGAGCAGTACTTC. The encoded protein is CASSLGGQSYEQYF.

This clonotype was seen repeatedly, ten times or more. The chain has TRBV20-1 and TRBJ2-7; 7 nucleotides agree with TRBD2. The V and J ends lost 1 base and 3 bases, in that order; junction bases with no gene match: 9. This CDR3 region has 15 residues. Germline CDR1 reads DFQATT; CDR2 reads SNEGSKA (reference sequence). CDR3 sequence reads: CSARAPGGIIYEQYF. The CDR3 coding sequence is TGCAGTGCTAGAGCACCGGGGGGAATAATCTACGAGCAGTACTTC.

This clonotype was counted ten times or more. This sequence joins TRBV6-2 or TRBV6-3 and TRBJ2-7, with 9 bases fitting TRBD1. J gave up 9 bases and V 7 bases, and 13 bases lay outside the gene matches. The CDR3 has 14 amino acids. The germline V gene has CDR1 MNHEY and CDR2 SVGEGT. CDR3 nucleotide sequence: TGTGCCAGCAATCCGGGACAGGGTCCCCTCTGGCAGTACTTC. It encodes CASNPGQGPLWQYF.

The chain recombines TRBV6-2 or TRBV6-3 with TRBJ2-7, with D unresolved. V was shortened by 7 bases and J by 2 bases, with 12 bases between the two germline ends. Per the germline V gene, CDR1 is MNHEY and CDR2 is SVGEGT. The CDR3 sequence is 13 residues long. CDR3 sequence (DNA): TGTGCCAGCACGTCGGCAGGCCCCTACGAGCAGTACTTC. Its protein is CASTSAGPYEQYF.

This chain connects TRBV27 to TRBJ2-1, with 8 bases that match TRBD1. CDR3 length: 19 amino acids. After removal of 8 bases from V and 1 base from J, the junction contained 19 bases not matched to a gene. Germline V gene data show CDR1 as MNHEY and CDR2 as SMNVEV (reference sequence). For the CDR3, the DNA is TGTGCCAGCCCCAAAAGCGCACAGGGGGAAGGTGGGTCCTACAATGAGCAGTTCTTC. Its protein is CASPKSAQGEGGSYNEQFF.

The chain has TRBV7-3 and TRBJ2-2; D unclear. Per the germline V gene, CDR1 is SGHTA and CDR2 is FQGTGA. Trimming shortened V by 1 base and J by 2 bases, and 5 bases separated the two germline ends. CDR3 length: 14 residues. The CDR3 loop is CASSLRFNTGELFF. The CDR3 coding sequence is TGTGCCAGCAGCTTAAGGTTTAACACCGGGGAGCTGTTTTTT.

J is TRBJ2-3 and V is TRBV12-3 or TRBV12-4; D might be TRBD2 (5 bases). This CDR3 comprises 15 residues. Trimming shortened V by 2 bases and J by 5 bases, and 14 bases separated the two germline ends. CDR3 bases: TGTGCCAGCAGTTTAAACTCGGGAACCGGAGATACGCAGTATTTT. Its translation: CASSLNSGTGDTQYF.

The chain uses TRBV28 and TRBJ2-1; no clear D gene. The germline V gene has CDR1 MDHEN and CDR2 SYDVKM. The CDR3 loop spans 17 amino acids. V was clipped by 1 base and J by 8 bases, with 21 bases between them. CDR3 residues: CASSLSERWSLAYEQFF. In nucleotides, the CDR3 is TGTGCCAGCAGTTTATCAGAGAGGTGGAGCTTGGCATATGAGCAGTTCTTC.

This clonotype was counted between two and nine times. The genes are TRBV28 and TRBJ2-7; tentative D call: TRBD1 (6 bases). The CDR3 length is 15 residues. Germline V gives CDR1 MDHEN, CDR2 SYDVKM. Trimming left V 4 bases short and J 3 bases short, with 16 bases between. In nucleotides, the CDR3 is TGTGCCAGCAGTTCCCGAGGACAGCTTCTCTACGAGCAGTACTTC. This codes for CASSSRGQLLYEQYF.